Each of the 21 T cell receptor beta chains below was sequenced from the same sample in a study of OX40 agonist ivuxolimab in advanced cancers. Only in-frame clones appear in the TCRdb table, and some are missing; sequencing was by immunoSEQ multiplex PCR. The top ten hold over 9.5% of the sample, which has about 69,000 clones, roughly 90% seen once. The specimen was CD4+ or CD8+ T cells sorted from blood, collected in a trial of the OX40 agonist ivuxolimab. Receptors were obtained from an adult with an advanced solid tumor such as melanoma, head and neck, liver or kidney cancer.

V is TRBV7-2 and J is TRBJ2-5; TRBD2 matches 14 bases. There are 16 residues in the CDR3. V shed 3 bases, J shed 4 bases, and the junction held 4 bases outside the gene matches. CDR1 and CDR2 (germline): SGHTA, FQGNSA. As DNA, the CDR3 is TGTGCCAGCAGCTTCTCCGGGACTAGCGGGAGAGAGACCCAGTACTTC. Protein sequence: CASSFSGTSGRETQYF. Filled out from reference TRBV7-2 and TRBJ2-5, the complete variable domain reads GAGVSQSPSNKVTEKGKDVELRCDPISGHTALYWYRQSLGQGLEFLIYFQGNSAPDKSGLPSDRFSAERTGGSVSTLTIQRTQQEDSAVYLCASSFSGTSGRETQYFGPGTRLLVL.

This clone was observed once. The V gene is TRBV9, the J gene TRBJ2-3; 7 bases match TRBD2. This CDR3 contains 18 residues. V shed 3 bases, J shed 5 bases, and the junction held 18 bases outside the gene matches. Germline-derived CDR1 and CDR2 are SGDLS and YYNGEE. CDR3 sequence (DNA): TGTGCCAGCAGCGCCAGGCGTCAGGGAGGGACTCATGGAGATACGCAGTATTTT. It encodes CASSARRQGGTHGDTQYF.

V and J are TRBV19 and TRBJ2-1; unclear D gene. The germline V gene encodes CDR1 LNHDA and CDR2 SQIVND (reference sequence). Trimming left V 4 bases short and J 0 bases short, with 13 bases between. The CDR3 is 16 amino acids. The CDR3 DNA follows: TGTGCCAGTAGTACCCTGGTCAGTAGCTCCTACAATGAGCAGTTCTTC. Amino acids: CASSTLVSSSYNEQFF.

This chain links TRBV28 with TRBJ1-4, with a tentative D call TRBD1 (6 bases). Per the germline V gene, CDR1 is MDHEN and CDR2 is SYDVKM. CDR3 length equals 11 residues. The V end lost 8 bases, the J end lost 7 bases, and 8 bases lay between the germline ends. CDR3 residues: CASGGREKLFF. In DNA form, the CDR3 reads TGTGCCAGCGGGGGCCGTGAAAAACTGTTTTTT.

J is TRBJ1-1 and V is TRBV30; no definite D call. This CDR3 is built from 13 residues. The ends were cut back, 2 bases at V and 1 base at J, with 8 bases in the middle. From germline, CDR1 is GTSNPN and CDR2 SVGIG (reference sequence). The CDR3 DNA is TGTGCCTGGAGTCTGACGGCGAACACTGAAGCTTTCTTT. Protein: CAWSLTANTEAFF.

This chain links TRBV6-1 with TRBJ1-2; maybe TRBD1 (5 bases). Per the germline V gene, CDR1 is MNHNS and CDR2 is SASEGT. This CDR3 comprises 12 residues. Trimming cost V 0 bases and J 8 bases, with 7 bases left between them. The chain's CDR3 is CASSEAGVGYTF. In DNA, the CDR3 is TGTGCCAGCAGTGAAGCAGGGGTCGGCTACACCTTC.

A few counts support this clone. The gene calls are TRBV7-9 and TRBJ1-1; 7 positions agree with TRBD1. The CDR3 loop spans 13 amino acids. With 6 bases clipped from V and 1 base from J, the junction kept 2 bases outside the gene matches. Germline V CDR1 and CDR2: SEHNR, FQNEAQ (reference sequence). CDR3: CASSRQGNTEAFF. Here the CDR3 DNA reads TGTGCCAGCAGTCGACAGGGGAACACTGAAGCTTTCTTT.

The rearrangement links TRBV7-3 to TRBJ2-1; 14 bases line up with TRBD2. Germline CDR1 reads SGHTA; CDR2 reads FQGTGA. Trimming cost V 5 bases and J 8 bases; bases outside gene matches: 5. This CDR3 has 15 residues. The CDR3 DNA reads TGTGCCAGCAGCCGGACTAGCGGGAGGTGGGATGAGCAGTTCTTC. Translated, it gives CASSRTSGRWDEQFF.

The rearrangement uses TRBV5-4 and TRBJ2-3, with 12 bases that match TRBD2. The J segment lost 6 bases and the V segment lost 0 bases, leaving 5 bases of the junction unmatched. The CDR3 runs 16 residues. Germline CDR1 SGHNT, CDR2 YYREEE (reference sequence). CDR3 loop: CASSLGLAGETDTQYF. CDR3 coding DNA: TGTGCCAGCAGCTTGGGACTAGCGGGAGAAACGGATACGCAGTATTTT. Based on the CDR3 plus reference TRBV5-4 and TRBJ2-3, the full variable domain is ETGVTQSPTHLIKTRGQQVTLRCSSQSGHNTVSWYQQALGQGPQFIFQYYREEENGRGNFPPRFSGLQFPNYSSELNVNALELDDSALYLCASSLGLAGETDTQYFGPGTRLTVL.

Comment on this clone: The identical CDR3 is also encoded by other nucleotide sequences in the sample. This chain connects TRBV7-2 to TRBJ2-3; D might be TRBD2 (7 bases). The CDR3 has 15 amino acids. Germline CDR1 SGHTA, CDR2 FQGNSA. V lost 0 bases and J 4 bases, leaving 11 bases between the germline ends. CDR3 protein: CASSLAGGGADTQYF. The CDR3 bases are TGTGCCAGCAGCTTAGCGGGAGGGGGAGCAGATACGCAGTATTTT.

The CDR3 nucleotides are TGTGCCAGCAGCCCCGTCCACAACGGGAGAGAGACAGATACGCAGTATTTT. Protein product: CASSPVHNGRETDTQYF. The chain recombines TRBV4-2 with TRBJ2-3, with a tentative D call TRBD2 (6 bases). V was trimmed by 4 bases and J by 3 bases, leaving 20 bases between them. The CDR3 has 17 residues. Looked up from germline, CDR1 is LGHNA and CDR2 is YNFKEQ.

J is TRBJ2-1 and V is TRBV6-4; 10 bases are a match to TRBD2. Trimming cost V 0 bases and J 5 bases; bases outside gene matches: 4. Germline assignment: CDR1 MRHNA and CDR2 SNTAGT. This CDR3 contains 16 residues. This CDR3 reads CASSDSGLAAHNEQFF. The CDR3 DNA reads as TGTGCCAGCAGTGACTCCGGACTAGCGGCCCACAATGAGCAGTTCTTC.

The chain employs TRBV7-2 and TRBJ2-3; 8 bases map to TRBD1. This CDR3 has 15 residues. Germline loops: CDR1 SGHTA, CDR2 FQGNSA. J gave up 6 bases and V 2 bases, and 7 bases lay outside the gene matches. CDR3 loop: CASSLTRQGRDTQYF. CDR3 coding DNA: TGTGCCAGCAGCTTAACTAGACAGGGGCGGGATACGCAGTATTTT.

J is TRBJ2-7 and V is TRBV19, with 8 positions matching TRBD1. The CDR3 extends over 15 amino acids. Germline V gives CDR1 LNHDA, CDR2 SQIVND (reference sequence). V trimming: 3 bases; J trimming: 1 base; junction bases outside the gene matches: 5. The CDR3 is CASSIGRTGSYEQYF. The CDR3 region has the DNA TGTGCCAGTAGTATTGGGAGGACAGGGTCCTACGAGCAGTACTTC.

The chain couples TRBV21-1 to TRBJ2-5; TRBD1 is the table's D call and was not checked against the DNA. TRBV21-1 is marked as a pseudogene. The CDR3 has 15 residues. The CDR3 DNA reads as TGTGCCAGCAGCAGAAGACAGGGGCCAAGGGAGACCCAGTACTTC. Amino acid sequence: CASSRRQGPRETQYF.

The CDR3 is CASSPQGGELFF. The CDR3 nucleotides read TGTGCCAGCAGTCCCCAGGGCGGGGAGCTGTTTTTT. This chain links TRBV6-4 with TRBJ2-2; maybe TRBD1 (5 bases). The CDR3 sequence is 12 residues long. Germline CDR1 MRHNA, CDR2 SNTAGT. Trimming pared 5 bases from V and 7 bases from J, leaving 8 bases between.

The chain has TRBV19 and TRBJ2-1; 7 bases are a match to TRBD2. The germline CDR1 and CDR2 sequences are LNHDA and SQIVND (reference sequence). V shed 4 bases, J shed 7 bases, and the junction held 19 bases outside the gene matches. This CDR3 is built from 18 residues. The CDR3 coding sequence is TGTGCCAGTAGTAGCGACTTTCGGGGTGTAGACGGGAGGAATGAGCAGTTCTTC. Its protein is CASSSDFRGVDGRNEQFF.

The gene calls are TRBV28 and TRBJ1-5; D remains ambiguous. This CDR3 is 10 amino acids long. From germline, CDR1 is MDHEN and CDR2 SYDVKM. V lost 4 bases to trimming and J lost 10 bases, with 5 bases between them. The DNA of the CDR3 is TGTGCCAGCAGTTCCCAACCCCAGCATTTT. It translates to CASSSQPQHF.

The V call is TRBV5-1, the J call TRBJ1-2, with 7 nucleotides matching TRBD1. The ends lost 3 bases at V and 5 bases at J; junction bases unmatched: 7. CDR1 is SGHRS and CDR2 is YFSETQ in the germline V gene. The CDR3 has 14 residues. For the CDR3, the DNA is TGCGCCAGCAGCTCCCGGGACAGCTCTTATGGCTACACCTTC. Translated, it gives CASSSRDSSYGYTF.

The CDR3 loop reads CASSLGVGSAKNIQYF. As DNA, the CDR3 is TGTGCCAGCAGCTTAGGTGTGGGCTCGGCCAAAAACATTCAGTACTTC. The V and J genes are TRBV7-2 and TRBJ2-4, with D unclear. The CDR3 spans 16 residues. CDR1 is SGHTA, CDR2 FQGNSA, per germline. Trimming stripped 1 base from V and 1 base from J, with 11 bases between. Variable domain in full (rest from reference TRBV7-2 and TRBJ2-4): GAGVSQSPSNKVTEKGKDVELRCDPISGHTALYWYRQSLGQGLEFLIYFQGNSAPDKSGLPSDRFSAERTGGSVSTLTIQRTQQEDSAVYLCASSLGVGSAKNIQYFGAGTRLSVL.

The chain links TRBV6-5 to TRBJ1-2; weak D call: TRBD1 (6 bases). CDR1 and CDR2 (germline): MNHEY, SVGAGI. The CDR3 contains 14 residues. Trimming left V 8 bases short and J 7 bases short, with 20 bases between. CDR3 amino acids: CASRGTDRFFGYTF. The DNA for the CDR3 is TGTGCCAGCCGGGGGACCGACAGGTTCTTTGGCTACACCTTC.